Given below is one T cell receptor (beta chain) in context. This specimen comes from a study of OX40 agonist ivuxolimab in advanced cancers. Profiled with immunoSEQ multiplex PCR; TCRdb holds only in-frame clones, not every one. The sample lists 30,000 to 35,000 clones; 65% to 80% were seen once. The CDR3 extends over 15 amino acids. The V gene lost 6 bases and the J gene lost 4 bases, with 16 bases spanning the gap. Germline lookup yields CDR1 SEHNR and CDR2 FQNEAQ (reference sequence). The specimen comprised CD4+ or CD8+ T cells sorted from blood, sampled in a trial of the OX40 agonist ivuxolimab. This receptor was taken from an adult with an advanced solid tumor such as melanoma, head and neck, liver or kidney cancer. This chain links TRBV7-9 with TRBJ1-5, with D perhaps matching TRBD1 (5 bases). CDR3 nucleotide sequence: TGTGCCAGCAGTCTAGCCGGGACCCAAAATCAGCCCCAGCATTTT. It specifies CASSLAGTQNQPQHF.